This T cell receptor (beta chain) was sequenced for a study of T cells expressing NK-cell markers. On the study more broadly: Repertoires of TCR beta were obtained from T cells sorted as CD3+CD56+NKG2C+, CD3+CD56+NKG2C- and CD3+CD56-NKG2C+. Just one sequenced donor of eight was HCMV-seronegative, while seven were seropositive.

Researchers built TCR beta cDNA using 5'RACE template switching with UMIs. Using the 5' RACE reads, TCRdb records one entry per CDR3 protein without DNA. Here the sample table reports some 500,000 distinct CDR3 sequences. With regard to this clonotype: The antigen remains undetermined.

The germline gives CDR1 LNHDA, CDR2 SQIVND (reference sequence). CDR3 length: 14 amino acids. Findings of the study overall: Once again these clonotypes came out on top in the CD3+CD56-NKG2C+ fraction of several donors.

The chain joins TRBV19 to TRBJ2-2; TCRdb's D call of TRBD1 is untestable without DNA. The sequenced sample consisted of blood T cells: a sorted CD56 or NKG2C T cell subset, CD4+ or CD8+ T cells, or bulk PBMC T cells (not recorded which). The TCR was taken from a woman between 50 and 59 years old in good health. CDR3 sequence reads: CASSTPGYTGELFF.